Listed below are T cell receptor beta chains from one sample, sequenced in a study of long-term antiretroviral therapy in people with HIV. Profiled with immunoSEQ multiplex PCR; TCRdb holds only in-frame clones, not every one. Seen here are about 17,000 clones, over 60% observed once, and the top ten hold around 16%. Source: unsorted PBMCs, taken around 2.5 years before starting antiretroviral therapy. The source is a woman between 45 and 65 years old with HIV. The CDR3 runs from the conserved cysteine through the conserved F or W. D genes are given only for firm matches. A clone size is listed for some rows: how often the clone was seen (once, few, many), or a class if it is expanded.

V: TRBV4-1
size: -
J: TRBJ2-7
D: -
DNA: TGCGCCAGCAGCCAAGTTCTATCGGCGGGTTACGAGCAGTACTTC
CDR3: CASSQVLSAGYEQYF

V: TRBV11-2
size: -
J: TRBJ2-3
D: TRBD2
DNA: TGTGCCAGCAGCTCACCTAGCGGGGGGGATACGCAGTATTTT
CDR3: CASSSPSGGDTQYF

V: TRBV5-4
size: medium-sized
J: TRBJ2-2
D: TRBD1
DNA: TGTGCCAGCAGCCCCGGGACAGGGGTCACCGGGGAGCTGTTTTTT
CDR3: CASSPGTGVTGELFF

V: TRBV7-9
size: once
J: TRBJ2-5
D: TRBD2
DNA: TGTGCCAGCAGCCCTAATCGGGAGTCGGGGGGTCAGACCCAGTACTTC
CDR3: CASSPNRESGGQTQYF

V: TRBV7-2
size: -
J: TRBJ2-5
D: -
DNA: TGTGCCAGCAGCTTAGGAGCGGCTGAGACCCAGTACTTC
CDR3: CASSLGAAETQYF

V: TRBV28
size: -
J: TRBJ2-1
D: TRBD2
DNA: TGTGCCAGCAGTTTATCTAGCGGGGGCCGAAACAATGAGCAGTTCTTC
CDR3: CASSLSSGGRNNEQFF

V: TRBV19
size: -
J: TRBJ2-3
D: -
DNA: TGTGCCAGTAGTAAGGGGCGAGGCACAGATACGCAGTATTTT
CDR3: CASSKGRGTDTQYF

V: TRBV5-1
size: -
J: TRBJ1-1
D: -
DNA: TGCGCCAGCAGCTTAAACGGGGGTGAAGCTTTCTTT
CDR3: CASSLNGGEAFF

V: TRBV27
size: -
J: TRBJ1-3
D: TRBD1
DNA: TGTGCCAGCACCAGTCTCCGGGACAGACTCTCTGGAAACACCATATATTTT
CDR3: CASTSLRDRLSGNTIYF

V: TRBV6-5
size: -
J: TRBJ1-6
D: -
DNA: TGTGCCAGCAGTTACTCCGGGGGAGGGAATTCACCCCTCCACTTT
CDR3: CASSYSGGGNSPLHF

V: TRBV27
size: -
J: TRBJ2-5
D: -
DNA: TGTGCCAGCAGCCGAATGGACAGCCTATCCAAGACCCAGTACTTC
CDR3: CASSRMDSLSKTQYF

V: TRBV6-1
size: -
J: TRBJ1-4
D: -
DNA: TGTGCCAGCAGTGAAGTCTTTGGGACAAGGAATGAAAAACTGTTTTTT
CDR3: CASSEVFGTRNEKLFF

V: TRBV19
size: -
J: TRBJ1-6
D: TRBD1
DNA: TGTGCCAGTAGTATGTGGACAGGAGTTAATTCACCCCTCCACTTT
CDR3: CASSMWTGVNSPLHF

V: TRBV13
size: -
J: TRBJ2-7
D: -
DNA: TGTGCCAGCAGCTTAGGGGTTGCCCGGGGGTACGAGCAGTACTTC
CDR3: CASSLGVARGYEQYF

V: TRBV30
size: -
J: TRBJ2-1
D: TRBD2
DNA: TGTGCCTGGAGTCCACGGCGAGGGAGCGGGGGGATTGAGCAGTTCTTC
CDR3: CAWSPRRGSGGIEQFF

V: TRBV6-6
size: -
J: TRBJ2-7
D: TRBD2
DNA: TGTGCCAGCAGCCGCGGACTAGCGGGGGCCGCCTACGAGCAGTACTTC
CDR3: CASSRGLAGAAYEQYF

V: TRBV5-1
size: few
J: TRBJ1-2
D: -
DNA: TGCGCCAGCAGCTCAACGGACGGTAACTATGGCTACACCTTC
CDR3: CASSSTDGNYGYTF

V: TRBV18
size: -
J: TRBJ2-7
D: TRBD1
DNA: TGTGCCAGCTCACCGGCGGACAGGGGAGCCGAGCAGTACTTC
CDR3: CASSPADRGAEQYF

V: TRBV30
size: -
J: TRBJ1-1
D: TRBD1
DNA: TGTGCCTGGAGGTACGGAACAGGGGGTGAAGCTTTCTTT
CDR3: CAWRYGTGGEAFF

V: TRBV7-3
size: -
J: TRBJ2-5
D: -
DNA: TGTGCCAGCAGCCCGGGGGACTTGGCGCAGGAGACCCAGTACTTC
CDR3: CASSPGDLAQETQYF

V: TRBV19
size: -
J: TRBJ2-3
D: -
DNA: TGTGCCAGTGCCGGTAAGACGGGGGCCCTCACAGATACGCAGTATTTT
CDR3: CASAGKTGALTDTQYF

V: TRBV7-3
size: -
J: TRBJ2-2
D: TRBD2
DNA: TGTGCCAGCAGCCCCACTAGCGGGGCCAACACCGGGGAGCTGTTTTTT
CDR3: CASSPTSGANTGELFF

V: TRBV18
size: -
J: TRBJ2-4
D: TRBD1
DNA: TGTGCCAGCTCACCGGACAGGGTCAAAAACATTCAGTACTTC
CDR3: CASSPDRVKNIQYF

V: TRBV11-1
size: -
J: TRBJ2-5
D: -
DNA: TGTGCCAGCAGCGATCCCCCGGGGCCCGAAGAGACCCAGTACTTC
CDR3: CASSDPPGPEETQYF

V: TRBV4-1
size: few
J: TRBJ1-5
D: -
DNA: TGCGCCAGCAGCCAAGATAGGCTGGGGCCCAATCAGCCCCAGCATTTT
CDR3: CASSQDRLGPNQPQHF

V: TRBV19
size: -
J: TRBJ1-2
D: -
DNA: TGTGCCAGTACCGGGGGCGGCTATGGCTACACCTTC
CDR3: CASTGGGYGYTF

V: TRBV7-9
size: once
J: TRBJ2-7
D: TRBD2
DNA: TGTGCCAGCGATTCGGGAGGGGGCTACGAGCAGTACTTC
CDR3: CASDSGGGYEQYF

V: TRBV10-3
size: once
J: TRBJ1-2
D: TRBD1
DNA: TGTGCCATTAAATTCGGGACAGGGGATTATGGCTACACCTTC
CDR3: CAIKFGTGDYGYTF

V: TRBV18
size: once
J: TRBJ2-5
D: -
DNA: TGTGCCAGCTCACCACGGGGGGTTCAAGAGACCCAGTACTTC
CDR3: CASSPRGVQETQYF

V: TRBV6-1
size: -
J: TRBJ2-7
D: -
DNA: TGTGCCAGCAGTGGAACTCCCGGACCCGCCTGGGAGCAGTACTTC
CDR3: CASSGTPGPAWEQYF

V: TRBV11-3
size: -
J: TRBJ2-5
D: TRBD1
DNA: TGTGCCAGCACCACCGGGACAGGGGGTTTGGAGACCCAGTACTTC
CDR3: CASTTGTGGLETQYF

V: TRBV9
size: -
J: TRBJ2-1
D: TRBD2
DNA: TGTGCCAGCAGCGAAAGCGGGGGGGGCCGGGATGAGCAGTTCTTC
CDR3: CASSESGGGRDEQFF

V: TRBV19
size: -
J: TRBJ1-5
D: -
DNA: TGTGCCAGTAGTTTGAACAGTAATCAGCCCCAGCATTTT
CDR3: CASSLNSNQPQHF

V: TRBV28
size: -
J: TRBJ2-7
D: TRBD1
DNA: TGTGCCAGCCGAATGACAGGGGGCGGCTACGAGCAGTACTTC
CDR3: CASRMTGGGYEQYF

V: TRBV5-1
size: -
J: TRBJ2-5
D: TRBD2
DNA: TGCGCCAGCAGCCCCGGGACTAGCGGGGGATCGGAGACCCAGTACTTC
CDR3: CASSPGTSGGSETQYF

V: TRBV10-2
size: -
J: TRBJ2-4
D: -
DNA: TGCGCCAGCAGTGAGGGGGCCAAAAACATTCAGTACTTC
CDR3: CASSEGAKNIQYF

V: TRBV28
size: -
J: TRBJ2-3
D: -
DNA: TGTGCCAGCTCTCTGGAAGGGGTTACGCAGTATTTT
CDR3: CASSLEGVTQYF

V: TRBV4-1
size: -
J: TRBJ1-5
D: TRBD1
DNA: TGCGCCAGCAGCCAAGGTCCCCCGGGACAGGGGGTTTCCAATCAGCCCCAGCATTTT
CDR3: CASSQGPPGQGVSNQPQHF

V: TRBV5-6
size: -
J: TRBJ1-1
D: -
DNA: TGTGCCAGCAGCTTTTCCGGGAGGGACGCTTTCTTT
CDR3: CASSFSGRDAFF

V: TRBV5-4
size: -
J: TRBJ2-7
D: -
DNA: TGTGCCAGCAGCTCTAAACCGGGGGATTCCTACGAGCAGTACTTC
CDR3: CASSSKPGDSYEQYF

V: TRBV30
size: few
J: TRBJ1-3
D: -
DNA: TGTGCCTGGAGTATGGGAGGGGACACCATATATTTT
CDR3: CAWSMGGDTIYF

V: TRBV30
size: -
J: TRBJ2-5
D: -
DNA: TGTGCCTGGAGTCTCCTATCGATAAGGGAGACCCAGTACTTC
CDR3: CAWSLLSIRETQYF

V: TRBV19
size: few
J: TRBJ1-4
D: -
DNA: TGTGCCAGTAGCGGGACGGATGAAAAACTGTTTTTT
CDR3: CASSGTDEKLFF

V: TRBV10-2
size: -
J: TRBJ1-5
D: TRBD1
DNA: TGCGCCAGCAGCCGGACAGGGGACAGAAATCAGCCCCAGCATTTT
CDR3: CASSRTGDRNQPQHF

V: TRBV4-1
size: few
J: TRBJ1-5
D: -
DNA: TGCGCCAGCAGCCACGGGGGCGTTCAGCCCCAGCATTTT
CDR3: CASSHGGVQPQHF

V: TRBV4-1
size: -
J: TRBJ2-5
D: -
DNA: TGCGCCAGCAGCCCAAGCCGGGGGATAGGAGAGACCCAGTACTTC
CDR3: CASSPSRGIGETQYF

V: TRBV7-9
size: -
J: TRBJ1-3
D: -
DNA: TGTGCCAGCAGCTTTGGGGCGCGAGTAGAAAACACCATATATTTT
CDR3: CASSFGARVENTIYF

V: TRBV18
size: -
J: TRBJ2-5
D: TRBD1
DNA: TGTGCCAGCTCACCACCGATGACAGGGGACCAGTACTTC
CDR3: CASSPPMTGDQYF